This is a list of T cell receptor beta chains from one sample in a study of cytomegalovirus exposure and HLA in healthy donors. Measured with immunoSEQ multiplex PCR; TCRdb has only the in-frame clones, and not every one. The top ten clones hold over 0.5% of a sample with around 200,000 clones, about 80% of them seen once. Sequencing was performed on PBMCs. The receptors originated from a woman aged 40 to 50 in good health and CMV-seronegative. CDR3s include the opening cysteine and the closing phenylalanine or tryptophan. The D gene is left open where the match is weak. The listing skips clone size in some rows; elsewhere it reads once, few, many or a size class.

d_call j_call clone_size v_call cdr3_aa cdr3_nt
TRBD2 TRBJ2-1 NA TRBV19 CASSHLRGLAGGSSYNEQFF TGTGCCAGTAGTCATCTTCGGGGACTAGCGGGGGGGAGCTCCTACAATGAGCAGTTCTTC
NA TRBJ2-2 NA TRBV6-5 CASSYFLKHTGELFF TGTGCCAGCAGTTACTTTTTGAAGCACACCGGGGAGCTGTTTTTT
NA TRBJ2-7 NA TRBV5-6 CASSFGGQVNEQYF TGTGCCAGCAGCTTCGGGGGGCAAGTAAACGAGCAGTACTTC
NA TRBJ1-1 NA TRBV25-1 CASSVSGVNTEAFF TGTGCCAGCAGTGTTTCAGGGGTGAACACTGAAGCTTTCTTT
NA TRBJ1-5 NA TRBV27 CASSSGGGNQPQHF TGTGCCAGCAGTTCCGGGGGTGGCAATCAGCCCCAGCATTTT
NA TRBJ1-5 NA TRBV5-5 CASSLDSGDQPQHF TGTGCCAGCAGCTTGGATTCAGGGGATCAGCCCCAGCATTTT
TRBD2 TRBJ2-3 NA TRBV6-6 CASSYTSGGPSTQYF TGTGCCAGCAGTTATACTAGCGGGGGGCCCTCTACGCAGTATTTT
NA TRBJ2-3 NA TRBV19 CASSGVAVNTQYF TGTGCCAGTAGTGGAGTAGCTGTTAATACGCAGTATTTT
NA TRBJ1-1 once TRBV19 CASSARSKMNTEAFF TGTGCCAGTAGTGCTCGGTCTAAAATGAACACTGAAGCTTTCTTT
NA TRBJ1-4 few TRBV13 CASSLRRTNEKLFF TGTGCCAGCAGCCTGAGGAGAACTAATGAAAAACTGTTTTTT
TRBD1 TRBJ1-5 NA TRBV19 CAIPNRGSQPQHF TGTGCCATCCCCAACAGGGGAAGTCAGCCCCAGCATTTT
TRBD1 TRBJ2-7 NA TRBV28 CASRRQGSPSYEQYF TGTGCCAGCAGGAGACAGGGCTCGCCCTCCTACGAGCAGTACTTC
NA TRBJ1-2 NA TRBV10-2 CASRGRNYGYTF TGCGCCAGCAGGGGCAGAAACTATGGCTACACCTTC
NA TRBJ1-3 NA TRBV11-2 CASSRMQASGNTIYF TGTGCCAGCAGCCGAATGCAGGCTTCGGGAAACACCATATATTTT
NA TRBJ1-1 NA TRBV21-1 CASSLQDRRRPNTEAFF TGTGCCAGCAGCCTACAAGACAGGCGTCGGCCGAACACTGAAGCTTTCTTT
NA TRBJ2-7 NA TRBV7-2 CASSSLWRGGSHEQYF TGTGCCAGCAGCTCCCTCTGGCGAGGGGGAAGCCACGAGCAGTACTTC
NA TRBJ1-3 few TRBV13 CASSFQGQSGNTIYF TGTGCCAGCAGCTTTCAGGGGCAGTCGGGAAACACCATATATTTT
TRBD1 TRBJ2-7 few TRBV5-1 CASSLTQGAFYEQYF TGCGCCAGCAGCTTAACTCAGGGGGCTTTCTACGAGCAGTACTTC
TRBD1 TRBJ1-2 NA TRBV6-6 CASSFGQGTWYGYTF TGTGCCAGCAGTTTCGGACAGGGGACTTGGTATGGCTACACCTTC
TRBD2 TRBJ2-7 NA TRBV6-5 CASSYIAGGDEQYF TGTGCCAGCAGTTATATTGCGGGGGGGGACGAGCAGTACTTC
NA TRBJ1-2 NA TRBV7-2 CASSLVDINYGYTF TGTGCCAGCAGCTTAGTTGACATTAACTATGGCTACACCTTC
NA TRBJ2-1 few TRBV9 CASSVRASFYNEQFF TGTGCCAGCAGCGTAAGGGCTAGCTTCTACAATGAGCAGTTCTTC
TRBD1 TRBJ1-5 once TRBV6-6 CASNHGQDQPQHF TGTGCCAGCAATCATGGACAGGACCAGCCCCAGCATTTT
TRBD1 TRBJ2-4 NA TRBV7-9 CASSLGGQGEDIQYF TGTGCCAGCAGCTTAGGAGGACAGGGTGAAGACATTCAGTACTTC
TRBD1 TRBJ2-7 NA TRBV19 CASSIVAPDRGYEQYF TGTGCCAGTAGTATAGTGGCCCCGGACAGGGGGTACGAGCAGTACTTC
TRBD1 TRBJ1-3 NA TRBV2 CASRHSPGQGNSGNTIYF TGTGCCAGCAGGCATTCTCCGGGACAGGGGAATAGTGGAAACACCATATATTTT
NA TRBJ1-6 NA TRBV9 CASSAAGTGNSPLHF TGTGCCAGCAGCGCCGCTGGGACTGGTAATTCACCCCTCCACTTT
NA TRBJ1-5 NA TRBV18 CASSPQGGNQPQHF TGTGCCAGCTCACCACAGGGGGGCAATCAGCCCCAGCATTTT
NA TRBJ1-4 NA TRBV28 CASRIQGEKLFF TGTGCCAGCAGGATACAGGGCGAAAAACTGTTTTTT
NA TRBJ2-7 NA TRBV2 CASSDGRQAELQYF TGTGCCAGCAGTGATGGGCGTCAGGCCGAGTTGCAGTACTTC
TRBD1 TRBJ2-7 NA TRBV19 CASSKGGGYEQYF TGTGCCAGTAGTAAAGGGGGCGGCTACGAGCAGTACTTC
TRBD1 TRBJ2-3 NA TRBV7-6 CASSDGQGFSTDTQYF TGTGCCAGCAGCGACGGACAGGGTTTTAGCACAGATACGCAGTATTTT
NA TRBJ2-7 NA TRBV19 CASTTVAGYEQYF TGTGCCAGTACGACCGTCGCGGGATACGAGCAGTACTTC
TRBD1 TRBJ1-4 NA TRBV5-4 CASSVGQDNEKLFF TGTGCCAGCAGCGTGGGACAGGACAATGAAAAACTGTTTTTT